The rows below give T cell receptor beta chains drawn from one sample of a study of shared clonotypes between healthy human individuals. Measured with immunoSEQ multiplex PCR; TCRdb has only the in-frame clones, and not every one. The repertoire has roughly 1,500,000 clones, approximately 98.5% of them found once; the top ten carry 0.36%. The material sequenced was naive CD4+ T cells sorted from blood. These receptor sequences come from a man between 25 and 39 years old in good health. The CDR3 runs from the conserved cysteine through the conserved F or W. Clone size appears in some rows only: once, few, many, or a class for an expanded clone.

TRBJ2-7,TRBV7-2,NA,CASSLPGGPYEQYF
TRBJ2-3,TRBV5-4,NA,CASSLGGVAGNTDTQYF
TRBJ1-2,TRBV28,NA,CASRRGQGALDYGYTF
TRBJ2-4,TRBV4-1,once,CASSQAPQTSGRAKNIQYF
TRBJ2-7,TRBV28,NA,CASRGRGGSSYEQYF
TRBJ1-5,TRBV19,NA,CASSPGGVLVKPQHF
TRBJ2-5,TRBV6-5,NA,CASRNLETQYF
TRBJ1-2,TRBV15,NA,CATSRDTMPNYGYTF
TRBJ2-7,TRBV2,NA,CASSEQGVREQYF
TRBJ2-1,TRBV7-6,NA,CASSLVPGSPNEQFF
TRBJ2-1,TRBV18,NA,CASSQGTGSYNEQFF
TRBJ1-2,TRBV7-9,NA,CASSLARSDIERGYTF
TRBJ1-2,TRBV7-2,NA,CASSLQFSGYTF
TRBJ1-5,TRBV27,once,CASSLSGFQHF
TRBJ2-7,TRBV5-1,NA,CASSLVVGAGGRVYEQYF
TRBJ2-1,TRBV11-2,NA,CASSRLGGSYNEQFF
TRBJ2-7,TRBV27,NA,CASSPSPLAGRRGLPYEQYF
TRBJ2-7,TRBV11-2,NA,CASSPLRGSGSYEQYF
TRBJ2-7,TRBV6-5,once,CASSYLSGTKPYEQYF
TRBJ2-7,TRBV28,NA,CASTLQGSYEQYF
TRBJ2-7,TRBV5-1,once,CASSLGETGYEQYF
TRBJ2-2,TRBV18,NA,CASSPREGQSNTGELFF
TRBJ2-4,TRBV2,NA,CASSEVDRVSTKNIQYF
TRBJ2-1,TRBV30,NA,CAWSVADYNEQFF
TRBJ2-7,TRBV5-1,NA,CASSLGAHEQYF
TRBJ2-7,TRBV7-9,NA,CASSPLAGGSYEQYF
TRBJ2-7,TRBV19,NA,CASSPLTGTGPAEQYF